Below, 20 T cell receptor beta chains from the same sample are listed, as sequenced in a study of blood T cells in healthy people across ages. Combining a sample-barcoded 5' primer with a J-beta primer mix, a second PCR ran for 7 to 11 cycles. From the 5' RACE reads, TCRdb called clonotypes with MiXCR, one entry per CDR3 protein. The repertoire holds around 870,000 distinct CDR3 sequences, with around 28% as singletons. The material sequenced was blood. The receptors derive from a woman of 80 years or more in good health.

This clonotype was observed many times. J is TRBJ2-1 and V is TRBV27; 7 bases are a match to TRBD2. CDR3 size: 12 residues. The J segment lost 4 bases and the V segment lost 8 bases, leaving 2 bases of the junction unmatched. The germline gives CDR1 MNHEY, CDR2 SMNVEV (reference sequence). CDR3 coding DNA: TGTGCCAGCCGCGGGGGATACAATGAGCAGTTCTTC. This encodes CASRGGYNEQFF.

V and J are TRBV7-8 and TRBJ2-1; 8 nucleotides line up with TRBD2. After removal of 6 bases from V and 0 bases from J, the junction contained 19 bases not matched to a gene. CDR1 and CDR2 from the germline V gene are SGHVS and FQNEAQ. This CDR3 is built from 20 residues. The DNA of the CDR3 is TGTGCCAGCAGTACCTTTCAAGGGGCTAGCGGGTTGATCTCCTACAATGAGCAGTTCTTC. It is translated as CASSTFQGASGLISYNEQFF.

The chain carries TRBV3-1 and TRBJ2-1; 10 nucleotides agree with TRBD2. CDR1 is LGHDT and CDR2 is YNNKEL in the germline V gene (reference sequence). Trimming took 10 bases from V and 5 from J; bases not matched to a gene: 5. The CDR3 loop spans 13 amino acids. The CDR3 sequence is CATKREGNNEQFF. In DNA form, the CDR3 reads TGTGCCACGAAGCGGGAGGGGAACAATGAGCAGTTCTTC.

This clonotype was counted at least ten times. Here the CDR3 reads CASSLAPREAKNIQYF. In DNA, the CDR3 is TGTGCCAGCAGCTTAGCGCCCCGGGAGGCCAAAAACATTCAGTACTTC. The chain joins TRBV7-8 to TRBJ2-4; D is possibly TRBD2 (6 bases). The germline CDR1 and CDR2 sequences are SGHVS and FQNEAQ. Deletions cut 0 bases from V and 1 base from J, with 10 bases between. The CDR3 sequence is 16 residues long.

Points on this clonotype: Just one base apart from a much larger clone, this may be a read error. In DNA, the CDR3 is TGTGCCAGCAGCTTTGCAAGCGGGGTCTCCTACAATGAGCAGTACTTC. Translation: CASSFASGVSYNEQYF. The V gene is TRBV7-8, the J gene TRBJ2-1; TRBD2 matches 7 bases. The J call is uncertain, as TRBJ2-7 better fits the DNA end. There are 16 residues in the CDR3. Germline V gives CDR1 SGHVS, CDR2 FQNEAQ.

A remark on this clonotype: A read error may produce the germline difference seen at one junction end. This chain connects TRBV6-5 to TRBJ2-1, with no clear D. The J call may be wrong; the DNA end is better matched by TRBJ2-7. The CDR3 is 13 amino acids. In germline, CDR1 is MNHEY, CDR2 SVGAGI. CDR3 amino acids: CTSSYATYNEQYF. The CDR3 DNA reads as TGTACCAGCAGTTACGCTACCTACAATGAGCAGTACTTC.

There are many counts of this clonotype. The rearrangement links TRBV24-1 to TRBJ2-5, with 8 bases fitting TRBD2. The germline CDR1 and CDR2 sequences are KGHDR and SFDVKD. CDR3 length equals 13 residues. The V segment lost 8 bases and the J segment 5 bases; nucleotides outside the gene matches: 6. The CDR3 is CATTGGADETQYF. CDR3 coding DNA: TGTGCCACCACCGGGGGGGCCGATGAGACCCAGTACTTC.

The chain has TRBV20-1 and TRBJ2-1; D remains unclear. The DNA end lines up better with TRBJ2-7; the J call may be wrong. The CDR3 is 14 residues long. Germline values: CDR1 DFQATT, CDR2 SNEGSKA (reference sequence). CDR3 amino acids: CSARSKSSCNEQYF. The CDR3 bases are TGCAGTGCTAGATCAAAGAGCTCCTGCAATGAGCAGTACTTC.

This clonotype was observed at least ten times. This chain joins TRBV9 and TRBJ2-3; no clear D. The CDR3 is 13 residues long. Germline V gene sequence: CDR1 SGDLS, CDR2 YYNGEE. V lost 3 bases to trimming and J lost 5 bases, with 10 bases between them. The CDR3 DNA follows: TGTGCCAGCAGCGAGGGCCCCGGAGATACGCAGTATTTT. Its protein is CASSEGPGDTQYF. The entire variable domain, with the rest obtained from reference TRBV9 and TRBJ2-3, is as follows: DSGVTQTPKHLITATGQRVTLRCSPRSGDLSVYWYQQSLDQGLQFLIQYYNGEERAKGNILERFSAQQFPDLHSELNLSSLELGDSALYFCASSEGPGDTQYFGPGTRLTVL.

This clonotype was seen more than once but under ten times. The rearrangement links TRBV9 to TRBJ1-4; D is undetermined. This CDR3 is built from 15 residues. V was shortened by 0 bases and J by 5 bases, with 11 bases between the two germline ends. Germline assignment: CDR1 SGDLS and CDR2 YYNGEE. The CDR3 loop is CASSVAISRNEKLFF. The CDR3 nucleotides read TGTGCCAGCAGCGTAGCTATATCCAGGAATGAAAAACTGTTTTTT.

This clonotype showed up many times. The chain carries TRBV6-5 and TRBJ2-1, with a weak D call TRBD2 (6 bases). This CDR3 contains 17 residues. V was cut by 2 bases and J by 0 bases, with 14 bases left in between. Germline assignment: CDR1 MNHEY and CDR2 SVGAGI. For the CDR3, the DNA is TGTGCCAGCAGTTACGGGGTCGGCGGGACCTCCTACAATGAGCAGTTCTTC. This translates into CASSYGVGGTSYNEQFF.

This clonotype has more than one count but fewer than ten. The V call is TRBV20-1, the J call TRBJ1-1; D remains ambiguous. CDR3 length equals 13 residues. V dropped 6 bases and J dropped 5 bases, with 16 bases sitting between them. Germline CDR1 DFQATT, CDR2 SNEGSKA (reference sequence). The CDR3 bases are TGCAGTGCAGCAGGTGAAACGTTTACTGAAGCTTTCTTT. It yields the protein CSAAGETFTEAFF.

To note about this clonotype: This may be a read error, as it is one base from a much larger clone. V gene TRBV15 combines with J gene TRBJ2-7, with D possibly matching TRBD1 (6 bases). The length of the CDR3 is 14 residues. Germline CDR1 reads LNHNV; CDR2 reads YYDKDF (reference sequence). V lost 4 bases, J lost 1 base, and 11 bases lay in between. The CDR3 bases are TGTGCCACCAGCATCCGACAGGAATCCTACGAGCAGTACTTC. Translating it yields CATSIRQESYEQYF.

In the case of this clonotype: A much larger clone differs from this one at a single base, so this may be a read error. The V gene is TRBV27, the J gene TRBJ2-1; D gene unclear. Trimming stripped 10 bases from V and 3 bases from J, with 19 bases between. CDR3 size: 15 residues. Germline CDR1 MNHEY, CDR2 SMNVEV (reference sequence). This CDR3 is CATSRTWSFYNEQFF. As DNA, the CDR3 is TGTGCCACCTCAAGGACCTGGAGCTTCTACAATGAGCAGTTCTTC.

This clonotype was counted between two and nine times. This clone may be a read error of a much larger clone one base away. The chain couples TRBV5-1 to TRBJ2-1, with D perhaps matching TRBD1 (6 bases). CDR3 length: 14 residues. CDR1 SGHRS and CDR2 YFSETQ come from the germline V gene. The ends were cut back, 4 bases at V and 4 bases at J, with 12 bases in the middle. The CDR3 loop is CASSPGDTYNEQFF. For the CDR3, the DNA is TGCGCCAGCAGCCCAGGGGACACATACAATGAGCAGTTCTTC.

This chain links TRBV5-1 with TRBJ2-3; D remains ambiguous. CDR3 size: 16 residues. Germline V gene lookup returns CDR1 SGHRS and CDR2 YFSETQ. Deletions cut 1 base from V and 0 bases from J, with 12 bases between. The CDR3 sequence: CASSLIRVTSTDTQYF. For the CDR3, the DNA is TGCGCCAGCAGCTTGATTCGGGTGACGAGCACAGATACGCAGTATTTT.

This clonotype was counted ten times or more. V is TRBV18 and J is TRBJ2-3; 9 bases match TRBD1. With 4 bases clipped from V and 5 bases from J, the junction kept 10 bases outside the gene matches. This CDR3 has 16 amino acids. The germline V gene encodes CDR1 KGHSH and CDR2 LQKENI. CDR3 sequence (DNA): TGTGCCAGCTCACGAACCGGGACAGGGTTGGGAGATACGCAGTATTTT. It specifies CASSRTGTGLGDTQYF.

V gene TRBV30 combines with J gene TRBJ2-5; perhaps TRBD2 as D (5 bases). The CDR3 covers 15 residues. Germline V CDR1 and CDR2: GTSNPN, SVGIG (reference sequence). Trimming stripped 2 bases from V and 5 bases from J, with 18 bases between. CDR3 nucleotides: TGTGCCTGGAGTCTAGTTCGGGGAACGGGGGAGACCCAGTACTTC. Protein product: CAWSLVRGTGETQYF. Combining the CDR3 with reference TRBV30 and TRBJ2-5 gives the whole variable domain SQTIHQWPATLVQPVGSPLSLECTVEGTSNPNLYWYRQAAGRGLQLLFYSVGIGQISSEVPQNLSASRPQDRQFILSSKKLLLSDSGFYLCAWSLVRGTGETQYFGPGTRLLVL.

This clonotype has ten or more counts. The chain uses TRBV6-5 and TRBJ2-4; possible D gene TRBD2, 6 bases. Deletions cut 4 bases from V and 7 bases from J, with 20 bases between. Germline V CDR1 and CDR2: MNHEY, SVGAGI. The CDR3 is 16 residues long. The CDR3 loop reads CASSLTSVWGLNIQYF. DNA of the CDR3: TGTGCCAGCAGTTTGACTAGTGTATGGGGCCTGAACATTCAGTACTTC.

This clonotype was counted many times. The DNA for the CDR3 is TGTGCCAGCAGCGCTCGACTAGCCGTTGTGAATACGCAGTATTTT. Protein: CASSARLAVVNTQYF. The J gene is TRBJ2-3, the V gene TRBV7-2; 7 bases are shared with TRBD2. The CDR3 spans 15 residues. Germline V gene sequence: CDR1 SGHTA, CDR2 FQGNSA. J lost 7 bases, V lost 5 bases, and 12 bases had no gene match.